Listed below are T cell receptor beta chains from one sample, sequenced in a study of control samples from healthy donors and cancer patients. Clones were sequenced by immunoSEQ multiplex PCR, and TCRdb holds only the in-frame ones, with some missing. This table has about 83,000 clones, around 92% appearing once. The sequenced material came from blood. Source of these receptors: a man aged 30-40 years in good health. The CDR3 runs from the conserved cysteine through the conserved F or W. D genes are given only for firm matches. Not every row has a clone size; where given, it reads once, few, many or a size class.

V gene	D gene	CDR3 length	J gene	clone size	CDR3 DNA	CDR3 protein
TRBV11-2	NA	14	TRBJ1-5	once	TGTGCCAGCAGCTTAGTGGTAGGGGCCCAGCCCCAGCATTTT	CASSLVVGAQPQHF
TRBV3-1/TRBV3-2	NA	15	TRBJ2-7	NA	TGTGCCAGCAGGGGGTCCCAAAGCGGGCTCTACGAGCAGTACTTC	CASRGSQSGLYEQYF
TRBV28	NA	14	TRBJ2-3	NA	TGTGCCAGCAGTTTACCCTCTTTGACAGATACGCAGTATTTT	CASSLPSLTDTQYF
TRBV5-1	NA	15	TRBJ2-7	NA	TGCGCCAGCAGATCCCATGAGCGTATTCTCTACGAGCAGTACTTC	CASRSHERILYEQYF
TRBV6-5	TRBD1	16	TRBJ1-5	NA	TGTGCCAGCAGTTACTCCGGACAGGTCCGGGATCAGCCCCAGCATTTT	CASSYSGQVRDQPQHF
TRBV7-7	NA	13	TRBJ2-2	NA	TGTGCTAGCAGCTTACGACAGCCTGGGGAGCTGTTTTTT	CASSLRQPGELFF
TRBV5-1	NA	12	TRBJ2-7	NA	TGCGCCAGCCGTGACACTTCCTACGAGCAGTACTTC	CASRDTSYEQYF
TRBV24-1	NA	13	TRBJ1-3	NA	TGTGCCACCAGTGACCCAGGGTTGGACACCATATATTTT	CATSDPGLDTIYF
TRBV12-3/TRBV12-4	TRBD1	13	TRBJ2-7	NA	TGTGCCAGCAGAACTACAGGGGTTTACGAGCAGTACTTC	CASRTTGVYEQYF
TRBV7-2	NA	16	TRBJ2-7	NA	TGTGCCAGCAGCATCAAGGAGGCCGGTTACGCTCGCGTGCAGTACTTC	CASSIKEAGYARVQYF
TRBV28	NA	13	TRBJ2-2	few	TGTGCCAGCAGTGCCATTGAGACCGGGGAGCTGTTTTTT	CASSAIETGELFF
TRBV6-5	TRBD2	15	TRBJ2-5	NA	TGTGCCAGCAGTTACGGCAGGTGGGGGGGAGAGACCCAGTACTTC	CASSYGRWGGETQYF
TRBV19	NA	13	TRBJ1-1	once	TGTGCCAGTAGTTATGGTGAGAACACTGAAGCTTTCTTT	CASSYGENTEAFF
TRBV10-1	TRBD2	14	TRBJ2-7	NA	TGCGCCACCCTAGCGGGTTTCTTACCTAGTGGGCAGTACTTC	CATLAGFLPSGQYF
TRBV4-2	TRBD1	15	TRBJ2-7	NA	TGTGCCAGCAGCCAGCAGGACAGGGGGCGCCACGAGCAGTACTTC	CASSQQDRGRHEQYF
TRBV5-1	TRBD1	14	TRBJ1-3	NA	TGCGCCAGCAGCTCGACAGGGCCCGGAAACACCATATATTTT	CASSSTGPGNTIYF
TRBV12-3/TRBV12-4	TRBD1	12	TRBJ2-7	few	TGTGCCAGCAGCCGGGGGACAGGCGAGCAGTACTTC	CASSRGTGEQYF
TRBV7-9	NA	13	TRBJ2-1	NA	TGTGCCAGCAGCTGGAGTCGAGACAATGAGCAGTTCTTC	CASSWSRDNEQFF
TRBV5-1	TRBD1	16	TRBJ1-1	NA	TGCGCCAGCAGCCCCAAAGCCGGGACAGCCAACACTGAAGCTTTCTTT	CASSPKAGTANTEAFF
TRBV14	TRBD1	12	TRBJ1-4	once	TGTGCCAGCAGCGGGACAGCAGAAAAACTGTTTTTT	CASSGTAEKLFF
TRBV20-1	NA	8	TRBJ1-2	NA	TGCAGTGCAGGGGGCTACACCTTC	CSAGGYTF
TRBV5-1	TRBD1	15	TRBJ2-4	NA	TGCGCCAGCAGCCCGGGCCCGACAGGGGAAAACATTCAGTACTTC	CASSPGPTGENIQYF
TRBV11-3	TRBD1	14	TRBJ1-5	NA	TGTGCCAGCAGGTCCGACAGGGCCAATCAGCCCCAGCATTTT	CASRSDRANQPQHF
TRBV9	NA	13	TRBJ1-2	NA	TGTGCCAGCAGCCCTACAGGGTCCTATGGCTACACCTTC	CASSPTGSYGYTF
TRBV4-1	TRBD2	16	TRBJ2-7	few	TGCGCCAGCAGCCAAGAAAAGTTGTGGGGGGGCTACGAGCAGTACTTC	CASSQEKLWGGYEQYF
TRBV12-3/TRBV12-4	NA	12	TRBJ1-5	NA	TGTGCCAGCAGCACAGGGCCTCAGCCCCAGCATTTT	CASSTGPQPQHF
TRBV30	TRBD2	15	TRBJ2-1	NA	TGTGCCTGGAGTGTGGGGTCTAGCGGGTACAATGAGCAGTTCTTC	CAWSVGSSGYNEQFF
TRBV3-1/TRBV3-2	TRBD2	14	TRBJ2-7	NA	TGTGCCAGCAGCCGACGCGGGAGGTCCTACGAGCAGTACTTC	CASSRRGRSYEQYF
TRBV29-1	NA	12	TRBJ2-1	once	TGCAGCGTTGAAGTCGGCGGGGATGAGCAGTTCTTC	CSVEVGGDEQFF
TRBV7-9	NA	15	TRBJ2-1	NA	TGTGCCAGCAGCCCCTTGCCGGGGGTTGACAATGAGCAGTTCTTC	CASSPLPGVDNEQFF
TRBV10-3	NA	12	TRBJ1-1	NA	TGTGCCATCAGTGATATGAACACTGAAGCTTTCTTT	CAISDMNTEAFF
TRBV12-5	TRBD2	16	TRBJ2-5	NA	TGTGCTAGTGCCCCCCCCGGGACGGGAGGGCCGGAGACCCAGTACTTC	CASAPPGTGGPETQYF
TRBV7-3	NA	15	TRBJ2-1	once	TGTGCCAGCAGCTTAGGGATAAGAGCCCACAATGAGCAGTTCTTC	CASSLGIRAHNEQFF
TRBV7-2	NA	15	TRBJ2-7	NA	TGTGCCAGCAGCTTAGCCGGTCCGAGCTCCTACGAGCAGTACTTC	CASSLAGPSSYEQYF
TRBV7-9	NA	14	TRBJ1-3	NA	TGTGCCAGCAGCACAGGGCCCTCTGGAAACACCATATATTTT	CASSTGPSGNTIYF
TRBV24-1	NA	11	TRBJ2-3	few	TGTGCCACCGGAAACACAGATACGCAGTATTTT	CATGNTDTQYF
TRBV27	NA	14	TRBJ1-5	NA	TGTGCCAGCAGTTTGGAATATAGCAATCAGCCCCAGCATTTT	CASSLEYSNQPQHF
TRBV5-1	NA	14	TRBJ1-1	once	TGCGCCAGCAGCTTGGGGGCGCCAGACACTGAAGCTTTCTTT	CASSLGAPDTEAFF
TRBV28	TRBD1	18	TRBJ1-5	NA	TGTGCCAGCAGTTTAACGGGACAGGGGATTCGGGGCAATCAGCCCCAGCATTTT	CASSLTGQGIRGNQPQHF
TRBV5-4	NA	13	TRBJ2-5	NA	TGTGCCAGCAGCTTGGTTAGCGAGGAGACCCAGTACTTC	CASSLVSEETQYF
TRBV2	NA	18	TRBJ2-2	NA	TGTGCCAGCAGTGACGGTAAGGTAGCTACACCAATCACCGGGGAGCTGTTTTTT	CASSDGKVATPITGELFF
TRBV6-2/TRBV6-3	NA	13	TRBJ2-5	NA	TGTGCCAGCAGCCACGGGACGTCTGAGACCCAGTACTTC	CASSHGTSETQYF